Listed below are T cell receptor beta chains from one sample, sequenced in a study of blood T cell repertoires in COVID-19. TCRdb's copy holds only in-frame clones and misses some; the assay was immunoSEQ multiplex PCR. The sample records fewer than 450,000 clones, 85% to 90% being singletons. The sample consisted of PBMCs or T cells enriched from blood (not recorded which). These receptors all stem from a woman aged 18-35 years who had recovered from COVID-19. Both conserved end residues are part of each CDR3. The D gene is left open where the match is weak. For some rows the clone size is stated as once, few or many, or as a class when expanded; others skip it.

>TRBJ1-2|TRBV6-5|once|NA
CASAGPGYGYTF
TGTGCCAGCGCAGGGCCTGGCTATGGCTACACCTTC
>TRBJ1-1|TRBV29-1|NA|TRBD1
CSSRTGNTEAFF
TGCAGCTCACGGACAGGGAACACTGAAGCTTTCTTT
>TRBJ2-4|TRBV2|NA|NA
CASSGKGRPKNIQYF
TGTGCCAGCAGTGGTAAAGGGAGACCCAAAAACATTCAGTACTTC
>TRBJ1-1|TRBV6-2/TRBV6-3|NA|NA
CASSKIRQAAFF
TGTGCCAGCAGTAAAATCCGGCAGGCAGCTTTCTTT
>TRBJ1-6|TRBV7-3|NA|NA
CASSLTPGGIDSPLHF
TGTGCCAGCAGCTTAACGCCGGGGGGAATCGACTCACCCCTCCACTTT
>TRBJ2-7|TRBV18|NA|TRBD2
CASSPATGRRESYEQYF
TGTGCCAGCTCACCCGCCACGGGAAGGCGGGAGTCCTACGAGCAGTACTTC
>TRBJ1-2|TRBV12-3/TRBV12-4|NA|NA
CASRPGQLGYTF
TGTGCCAGCAGACCCGGACAGCTTGGCTACACCTTC
>TRBJ2-5|TRBV6-5|NA|NA
CASSYLKGETQYF
TGTGCCAGCAGTTACCTAAAGGGGGAGACCCAGTACTTC
>TRBJ2-1|TRBV28|NA|NA
CASRLVADISYNEQFF
TGTGCCAGCAGGTTGGTTGCAGACATCTCCTACAATGAGCAGTTCTTC
>TRBJ1-3|TRBV7-2|NA|NA
CASSTTQDWGYGNTIYF
TGTGCCAGCAGCACGACCCAGGATTGGGGCTATGGAAACACCATATATTTT
>TRBJ1-5|TRBV28|NA|TRBD1
CASSSSTGGSNQPQHF
TGTGCCAGCAGTTCCTCGACAGGGGGGAGCAATCAGCCCCAGCATTTT
>TRBJ1-6|TRBV6-4|NA|TRBD1
CASSDSGTGVWGDSPLHF
TGTGCCAGCAGTGACTCGGGGACAGGGGTCTGGGGGGATTCACCCCTCCACTTT
>TRBJ2-1|TRBV6-2/TRBV6-3|NA|TRBD2
CASSYTSPLAGANNEQFF
TGTGCCAGCAGTTACACCTCTCCCCTAGCGGGGGCGAACAATGAGCAGTTCTTC
>TRBJ2-1|TRBV25-1|NA|NA
CASSLDTLSYNEQFF
TGTGCCAGCAGTTTGGACACCTTATCCTACAATGAGCAGTTCTTC
>TRBJ1-5|TRBV7-2|NA|NA
CASSYGENQPQHF
TGTGCCAGCAGCTACGGGGAAAATCAGCCCCAGCATTTT
>TRBJ2-5|TRBV9|NA|NA
CASSALSSGQETQYF
TGTGCCAGCAGCGCCCTTTCATCGGGCCAAGAGACCCAGTACTTC
>TRBJ2-1|TRBV5-5|NA|NA
CASSTGYYNEQFF
TGTGCCAGCAGCACGGGATATTACAATGAGCAGTTCTTC
>TRBJ1-3|TRBV6-1|once|NA
CASSEVGAGNTIYF
TGTGCCAGCAGTGAAGTGGGAGCTGGAAACACCATATATTTT
>TRBJ2-3|TRBV3-1/TRBV3-2|NA|TRBD2
CASSQTSGGRGSTDTQYF
TGTGCCAGCAGCCAAACTAGCGGGGGAAGGGGGAGCACAGATACGCAGTATTTT
>TRBJ2-1|TRBV7-2|NA|TRBD2
CASSLEKVGGAYPGQFF
TGTGCCAGCAGCTTAGAGAAGGTCGGGGGGGCTTATCCCGGGCAGTTCTTC
>TRBJ2-3|TRBV29-1|NA|NA
CSVEGPSQMGTDTQYF
TGCAGCGTTGAAGGGCCTAGCCAAATGGGCACAGATACGCAGTATTTT
>TRBJ1-4|TRBV4-1|NA|TRBD1
CASSQARTGGVGNEKLFF
TGCGCCAGCAGCCAAGCACGGACAGGGGGCGTCGGTAATGAAAAACTGTTTTTT
>TRBJ2-3|TRBV7-6|NA|NA
CASSLRGGTDTQYF
TGTGCCAGCAGCTTACGCGGCGGCACAGATACGCAGTATTTT
>TRBJ1-1|TRBV7-2|NA|NA
CASNRARGTEAFF
TGTGCCAGCAACAGAGCCAGGGGCACTGAAGCTTTCTTT
>TRBJ1-4|TRBV15|NA|TRBD1
CATSLGSTGGNEKLFF
TGTGCCACCAGCCTAGGCTCCACAGGGGGCAATGAAAAACTGTTTTTT
>TRBJ2-5|TRBV7-2|once|TRBD2
CASRPQPLAGGKETQYF
TGTGCCAGCAGGCCACAGCCACTAGCGGGGGGAAAAGAGACCCAGTACTTC
>TRBJ2-5|TRBV5-1|NA|NA
CASSLVGSQETQYF
TGCGCCAGCAGCTTGGTGGGGAGCCAAGAGACCCAGTACTTC
>TRBJ2-3|TRBV29-1|NA|NA
CSVEEIATGPVVDTQYF
TGCAGCGTTGAAGAGATTGCGACAGGTCCAGTTGTAGATACGCAGTATTTT
>TRBJ1-6|TRBV10-3|NA|NA
CAISPTGGNSPLHF
TGTGCCATCAGTCCCACAGGCGGCAATTCACCCCTCCACTTT
>TRBJ2-5|TRBV7-8|NA|TRBD1
CASSATGRGPEETQYF
TGTGCCAGCAGCGCGACGGGCAGGGGGCCGGAGGAGACCCAGTACTTC
>TRBJ2-7|TRBV11-2|few|NA
CASSSGVEQYF
TGTGCCAGCAGCTCGGGGGTCGAGCAGTACTTC
>TRBJ2-5|TRBV9|NA|TRBD2
CASSVTSGGKGETQYF
TGTGCCAGCAGCGTGACTAGCGGGGGAAAGGGAGAGACCCAGTACTTC
>TRBJ1-4|TRBV5-1|NA|NA
CASSIRDNEKLFF
TGCGCCAGCAGCATCCGCGATAATGAAAAACTGTTTTTT
>TRBJ2-3|TRBV5-5|once|TRBD2
CASSTQSSAGGTDTQYF
TGTGCCAGCAGCACCCAGTCTTCAGCGGGAGGGACAGATACGCAGTATTTT
>TRBJ1-5|TRBV4-1|NA|NA
CASSQVTGGGNQPQHF
TGCGCCAGCAGCCAAGTTACGGGGGGCGGGAATCAGCCCCAGCATTTT
>TRBJ2-7|TRBV9|once|TRBD2
CASSVSGGVSYEQYF
TGTGCCAGCAGCGTCTCGGGGGGAGTCTCCTACGAGCAGTACTTC
>TRBJ1-2|TRBV21-1|NA|NA
CASTLKGGRLYGYTF
TGTGCCAGCACCTTAAAAGGAGGACGGCTCTATGGCTACACCTTC
>TRBJ1-1|TRBV5-1|NA|TRBD1
CASSLSGTGFEAFF
TGCGCCAGCAGCTTATCAGGGACAGGATTCGAAGCTTTCTTT
>TRBJ1-6|TRBV5-5|NA|TRBD1
CASKTDRDYNSPLHF
TGTGCCAGCAAGACGGACAGGGACTATAATTCACCCCTCCACTTT
>TRBJ2-3|TRBV12-3/TRBV12-4|NA|NA
CASSSSTDTQYF
TGTGCCAGCAGTTCTAGCACAGATACGCAGTATTTT
>TRBJ1-2|TRBV27|NA|NA
CASSPRSVFRGVHYGEMGYTF
TGTGCCAGCAGTCCAAGGTCCGTTTTTAGGGGCGTCCATTATGGCGAGATGGGCTACACCTTC
>TRBJ2-7|TRBV9|NA|TRBD1
CASSVGGQGVLHEQYF
TGTGCCAGCAGCGTAGGGGGACAGGGGGTTCTGCACGAGCAGTACTTC